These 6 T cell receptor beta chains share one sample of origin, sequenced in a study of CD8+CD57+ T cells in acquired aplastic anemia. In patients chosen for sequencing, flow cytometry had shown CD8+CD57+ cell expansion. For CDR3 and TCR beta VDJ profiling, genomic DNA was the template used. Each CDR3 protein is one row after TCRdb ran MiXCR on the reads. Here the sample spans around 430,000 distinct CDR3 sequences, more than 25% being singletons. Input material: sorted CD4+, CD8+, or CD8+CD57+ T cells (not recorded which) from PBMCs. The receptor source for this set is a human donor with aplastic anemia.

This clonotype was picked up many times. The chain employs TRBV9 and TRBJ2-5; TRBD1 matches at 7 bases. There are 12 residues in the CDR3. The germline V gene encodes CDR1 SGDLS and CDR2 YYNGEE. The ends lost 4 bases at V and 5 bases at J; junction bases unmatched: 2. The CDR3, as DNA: TGTGCCAGCAGCACACAGGGGGAGACCCAGTACTTC. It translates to CASSTQGETQYF.

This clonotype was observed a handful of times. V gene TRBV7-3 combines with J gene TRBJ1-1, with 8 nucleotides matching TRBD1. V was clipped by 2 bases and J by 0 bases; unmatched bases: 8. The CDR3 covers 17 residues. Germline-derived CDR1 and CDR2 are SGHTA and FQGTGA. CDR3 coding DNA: TGTGCCAGCAGCTTATCGCCCGGACAGGGATTGAACACTGAAGCTTTCTTT. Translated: CASSLSPGQGLNTEAFF.

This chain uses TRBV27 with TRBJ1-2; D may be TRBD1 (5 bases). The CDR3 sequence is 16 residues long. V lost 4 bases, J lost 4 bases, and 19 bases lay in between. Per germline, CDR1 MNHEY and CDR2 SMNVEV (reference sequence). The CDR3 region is CASSSLPLTVFYGYTF. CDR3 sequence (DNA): TGTGCCAGCAGTTCCCTTCCCTTGACAGTATTCTATGGCTACACCTTC.

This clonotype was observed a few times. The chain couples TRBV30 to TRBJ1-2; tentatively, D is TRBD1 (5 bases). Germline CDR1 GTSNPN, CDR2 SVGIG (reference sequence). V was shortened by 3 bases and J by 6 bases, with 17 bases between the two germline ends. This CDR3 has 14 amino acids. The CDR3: CAWRLNQEGNGYTF. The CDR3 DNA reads TGTGCCTGGAGGTTAAACCAGGAGGGGAATGGCTACACCTTC. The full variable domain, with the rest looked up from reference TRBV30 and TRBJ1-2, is SQTIHQWPATLVQPVGSPLSLECTVEGTSNPNLYWYRQAAGRGLQLLFYSVGIGQISSEVPQNLSASRPQDRQFILSSKKLLLSDSGFYLCAWRLNQEGNGYTFGSGTRLTVV.

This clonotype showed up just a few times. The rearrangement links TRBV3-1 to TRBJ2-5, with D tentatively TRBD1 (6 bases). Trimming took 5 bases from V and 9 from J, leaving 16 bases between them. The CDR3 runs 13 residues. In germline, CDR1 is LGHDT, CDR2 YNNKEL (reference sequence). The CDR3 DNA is TGTGCCAGCAGCTACCGACAGGTCAGGGCCCAGTACTTC. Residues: CASSYRQVRAQYF.

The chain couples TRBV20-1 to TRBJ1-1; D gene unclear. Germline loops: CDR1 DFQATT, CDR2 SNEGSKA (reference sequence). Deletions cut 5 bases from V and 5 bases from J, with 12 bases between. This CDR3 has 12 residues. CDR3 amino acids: CSAPGVKTEAFF. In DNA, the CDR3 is TGCAGTGCTCCCGGGGTTAAGACTGAAGCTTTCTTT.